This T cell receptor (beta chain) was profiled in a study of CD8 T cells in Susac syndrome. Germline trimming cut 5 bases from V and 0 bases from J; bases unmatched to any gene: 10. This CDR3 contains 17 residues. The V gene's germline CDR1 is MNHEY and CDR2 SVGEGT. cDNA came from roughly 0.47 to 1 ug RNA primed by random hexamers. TCRdb used MiXCR to reprocess the immunoSEQ multiplex PCR reads, holding one entry per CDR3 protein. The sample has more than 150,000 distinct CDR3 sequences, around 94% seen once. The TCR originated in a human donor in good health. The V gene is TRBV6-2 or TRBV6-3, the J gene TRBJ1-5; TRBD1 matches at 7 bases. Sequencing was performed on CD4+ T cells from PBMCs. CDR3: CASSLRDSKDSNQPQHF. The CDR3 DNA reads TGTGCCAGCAGTCTCCGGGACAGCAAAGATAGCAATCAGCCCCAGCATTTT.